Presented here are 15 T cell receptor beta chains from one specimen sequenced in a study of tumor and adjacent non-tumor tissue in lung cancer. No cell sorting was done before RNA was extracted from the tissue. Distant lung tissue was collected more than 3 cm away from the tumor edge. A modified ARM-PCR protocol with three rounds of nested PCR amplified TCRbeta. One entry per CDR3 protein, called by TCRdb with MiXCR from the multiplex PCR reads. This table has about 48,000 distinct CDR3 sequences, 64% appearing once. Sequencing was performed on distant non-tumor lung tissue. The receptors were gathered from an older woman with non-small cell lung cancer.

As concerns this clonotype: One end of the junction fails to match germline, which may point to a read error. The rearrangement joins TRBV6-1 to TRBJ1-1; no definite D call. The CDR3 is made up of 16 amino acids. The germline CDR1 and CDR2 sequences are MNHNS and SASEGT. The CDR3 is CTSSEIPPPYGTEAFF. CDR3 in DNA: TGTACCAGTAGTGAAATCCCCCCACCCTACGGCACTGAAGCTTTCTTT.

For this clonotype: A read error is possible here, since a much larger clone lies one base away. The rearrangement links TRBV28 to TRBJ2-7; 7 positions agree with TRBD2. J gave up 3 bases and V 7 bases, and 6 bases lay outside the gene matches. This CDR3 contains 13 residues. Germline CDR1 MDHEN, CDR2 SYDVKM. In DNA form, the CDR3 reads TGTGCCAGCATAATGGGAGGGCTCTACGAGCAGTACTTC. Its protein is CASIMGGLYEQYF.

In its sample, this clonotype was seen once. At one of its ends the junction is not consistent with the germline gene, which may arise from a read error. The rearrangement links TRBV30 to TRBJ2-1; maybe TRBD2 (6 bases). CDR3 length: 17 residues. Germline-derived CDR1 and CDR2 are GTSNPN and SVGIG (reference sequence). CDR3 bases: TGTGCCTGGAGTGATACCGGGGGAACGGGAGCCTACTATGAGCAGTTCTTC. Amino acid sequence: CAWSDTGGTGAYYEQFF.

Turning to this clonotype: One end of the junction varies from germline; a read error may be responsible. Written as DNA, the CDR3 is TGTGCCATCAGTGAGAAACTACCCTACAGAAACAATGAGCAGTTGTTC. This sequence encodes CAISEKLPYRNNEQLF. The chain employs TRBV10-3 and TRBJ2-1; D is undetermined. CDR3 size: 16 residues. Per the germline V gene, CDR1 is ENHRY and CDR2 is SYGVKD.

Details on this clonotype: A much larger clone is a single base away; this may be a read error. The rearrangement joins TRBV5-1 to TRBJ2-6; D is undetermined. Between the trimmed V and J ends, which lost 2 bases and 0 bases, there was a span of 6 bases. The length of the CDR3 is 15 residues. Germline CDR1 and CDR2: SGHRS and YFSETQ. For the CDR3, the DNA is TGCGCCAGCAGCTTCGACGGCTCTGGGGCCAACGTCCTGACTTTC. Protein: CASSFDGSGANVLTF.

As to this clonotype: The conserved phenylalanine or tryptophan is not found at the CDR3 terminus, so this likely reflects a read error. CDR3 loop: CASSYSGDQGHEQYS. The CDR3 coding sequence is TGTGCCAGCAGTTACTCCGGGGACCAGGGCCACGAGCAGTACTCC. The chain is built from TRBV6-5 and TRBJ2-7; D could derive from TRBD1 or TRBD2 (5 bases each). Trimming removed 0 bases from V and 5 bases from J, with 14 bases in between. CDR1 MNHEY and CDR2 SVGAGI come from the germline V gene. There are 15 residues in the CDR3.

This clonotype has just a few counts. The V gene is TRBV7-8, the J gene TRBJ2-7; no firm D call. Germline CDR1 reads SGHVS; CDR2 reads FQNEAQ. V lost 4 bases, J lost 4 bases, and 8 bases lay in between. The CDR3 runs 12 residues. CDR3 coding DNA: TGTGCCAGCAGCTCCGGAGTATACGAGCAGTACTTC. Translating it yields CASSSGVYEQYF.

A note on this clonotype: One base away lies a much larger clone, so this may be a sequencing read error. The chain carries TRBV7-3 and TRBJ2-3; 8 bases line up with TRBD2. The CDR3 is 15 amino acids. CDR1 is SGHTA, CDR2 FQGTGA, per germline. The DNA of the CDR3 is TGTGCCAGCAGCAAACTAGCGGTTAGCACAGATAGGCAGTATTTT. Its protein is CASSKLAVSTDRQYF.

In DNA form, the CDR3 reads TGCAGTGCTAGAGATCCCTTAGGGTGGATTTACGAGCAGTACTTC. Protein sequence: CSARDPLGWIYEQYF. V and J are TRBV20-1 and TRBJ2-7; no definite D call. Trimming cost V 0 bases and J 4 bases, with 16 bases left between them. Germline V gene lookup returns CDR1 DFQATT and CDR2 SNEGSKA (reference sequence). The CDR3 is made up of 15 amino acids.

This rearrangement joins TRBV24-1 to TRBJ2-3; D possibly corresponds to TRBD2 (6 bases). CDR1 is KGHDR and CDR2 is SFDVKD in the germline V gene. V gave up 10 bases and J gave up 8 bases, with 18 bases separating them. The CDR3 covers 13 residues. CDR3 sequence: CATRSGGQSTQYF. The CDR3, as DNA: TGTGCCACAAGGTCCGGAGGGCAAAGTACGCAGTATTTT.

This clonotype came up many times. The V call is TRBV5-4, the J call TRBJ2-5, with D maybe TRBD2 (7 bases). Germline values: CDR1 SGHNT, CDR2 YYREEE (reference sequence). The CDR3 is 12 residues long. The CDR3 sequence: CAGGAAQETQYF. CDR3 in DNA: TGTGCAGGGGGGGCCGCCCAAGAGACCCAGTACTTC.

As concerns this clonotype: A much larger clone differs from this one at a single base, so this may be a read error. The genes are TRBV28 and TRBJ2-7; no firm D call. The CDR3 is 11 residues long. Germline assignment: CDR1 MDHEN and CDR2 SYDVKM. The CDR3 here is CDSSFMTEQYF. The CDR3 region has the DNA TGTGACAGCAGTTTTATGACCGAGCAGTACTTC.

Details on this clonotype: A much larger clonotype is one base distant, so this may be a read error. This chain joins TRBV13 and TRBJ2-2, with D possibly matching TRBD2 (6 bases). This CDR3 has 16 residues. The ends were cut back, 2 bases at V and 7 bases at J, with 17 bases in the middle. Germline assignment: CDR1 PRHDT and CDR2 FYEKMQ (reference sequence). The CDR3 sequence: CASSLTSEGRIGELFF. The DNA of the CDR3 is TGTGCCAGCAGCTTAACCTCGGAGGGGCGCATCGGGGAGCTGTTTTTT.

The chain couples TRBV4-1 to TRBJ2-7; D tentatively fits TRBD1 or TRBD2 (5 bases each). The CDR3 sequence is 14 residues long. V was shortened by 4 bases and J by 4 bases, with 14 bases between the two germline ends. CDR1 is MGHRA, CDR2 YSYEKL, per germline. Here the CDR3 DNA reads TGCGCCAGCAGCCCCCGGGACCATGCATACGAGCAGTACTTC. This sequence encodes CASSPRDHAYEQYF.

A note on this clonotype: As the CDR3 is not closed by the conserved phenylalanine or tryptophan, this likely results from a read error. V is TRBV12-3 or TRBV12-4 and J is TRBJ2-3, with D possibly being TRBD2 (5 bases). This CDR3 is built from 13 residues. V shed 7 bases and J shed 5 bases, with 13 bases lying between them. DNA of the CDR3: TGTGCCAGCAATACGACTACGGGAGATACGCAGTATTTG. Its protein is CASNTTTGDTQYL.